This TCR beta chain was obtained from a study of breast tumors, draining lymph nodes, adjacent tissues. Study-wide findings and caveats: Findings are consistent with lymph node origin and intratumoral expansion of most tumor T cells. Tumors had less TCR diversity than lymph nodes, more than nontumor tissue.

Comments on this clonotype: Its target is unknown.

Samples came from axillary lymph nodes draining the breast cancer. TCRdb reprocessed the multiplex PCR reads via MiXCR and lists one record per CDR3 protein. This sample has nearly 200,000 distinct CDR3 sequences; roughly 31% occur once, and the top ten carry approximately 4.5%. Germline CDR1 and CDR2: SGHAT and FQNNGV. CDR3 length: 16 amino acids. Trimming removed 5 bases from V and 6 bases from J, with 21 bases in between. This receptor was identified in a female donor with breast cancer. Some clones in this sample may be carry-over from other donors' samples. The chain joins TRBV11-2 to TRBJ2-3, with a weak D call TRBD2 (6 bases). The sample consisted of axillary lymph node tissue. CDR3: CASSPPGQGGVDTQYF. CDR3 sequence (DNA): TGTGCCAGCAGCCCCCCTGGGCAGGGCGGGGTGGATACGCAGTATTTT. The full variable domain, its missing parts supplied by reference TRBV11-2 and TRBJ2-3, is EAGVAQSPRYKIIEKRQSVAFWCNPISGHATLYWYQQILGQGPKLLIQFQNNGVVDDSQLPKDRFSAERLKGVDSTLKIQPAKLEDSAVYLCASSPPGQGGVDTQYFGPGTRLTVL.